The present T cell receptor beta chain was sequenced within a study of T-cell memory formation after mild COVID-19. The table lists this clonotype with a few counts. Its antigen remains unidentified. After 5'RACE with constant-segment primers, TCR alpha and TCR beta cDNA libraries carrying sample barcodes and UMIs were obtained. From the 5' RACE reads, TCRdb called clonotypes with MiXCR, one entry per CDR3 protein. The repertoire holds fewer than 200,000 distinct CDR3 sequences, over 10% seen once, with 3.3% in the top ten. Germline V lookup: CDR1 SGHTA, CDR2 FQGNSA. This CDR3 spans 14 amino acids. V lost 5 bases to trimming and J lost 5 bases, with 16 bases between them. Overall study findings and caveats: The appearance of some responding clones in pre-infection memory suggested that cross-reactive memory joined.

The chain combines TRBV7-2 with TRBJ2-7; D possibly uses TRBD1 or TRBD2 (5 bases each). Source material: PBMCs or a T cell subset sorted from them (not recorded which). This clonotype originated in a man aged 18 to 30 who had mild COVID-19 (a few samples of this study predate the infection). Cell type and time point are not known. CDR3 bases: TGTGCCAGCAGCCCCGGGACGTCATACCACGAGCAGTACTTC. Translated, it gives CASSPGTSYHEQYF.